This is a list of T cell receptor beta chains from one sample in a study of regulatory T cells in long-lasting Graves disease. TCRdb processed the multiplex PCR reads anew with MiXCR; each CDR3 protein has one entry. In the table there are roughly 490,000 distinct CDR3 sequences, around a fifth of which are singletons. Sequencing was performed on peripheral blood mononuclear cells (PBMCs), taken when the disease was refractory, from a patient treated with antithyroid drugs. The receptors come from a female donor with Graves disease. CDR3s include the opening cysteine and the closing phenylalanine or tryptophan. The D gene is left open where the match is weak. Not all rows give a size; the values are once, few, many and, for expanded clones, a class.

v_gene	abundance	d_gene	j_gene	CDR3aa	CDR3nt
TRBV2	many	NA	TRBJ1-2	CASSERWDYGYTF	TGTGCCAGCTCCGAACGCTGGGACTATGGCTACACCTTC
TRBV20-1	few	NA	TRBJ1-1	CSATGRTSTEAFF	TGCAGTGCCACAGGACGGACGTCCACTGAAGCTTTCTTT
TRBV2	NA	NA	TRBJ2-5	CASKMGAGATSETQYF	TGTGCCAGCAAAATGGGGGCGGGGGCCACCTCCGAGACCCAGTACTTC
TRBV12-3/TRBV12-4	many	NA	TRBJ2-2	CASRVGVNTGELFF	TGTGCCAGCCGGGTGGGGGTTAACACCGGGGAGCTGTTTTTT
TRBV6-2/TRBV6-3	NA	TRBD1	TRBJ1-5	CASSYSLPGQGNQPQHF	TGTGCCAGCAGTTACTCGTTACCGGGACAGGGCAATCAGCCCCAGCATTTT
TRBV13	NA	NA	TRBJ1-1	CASSLGHLVTEAFF	TGTGCCAGCAGCTTAGGCCACTTGGTGACTGAAGCTTTCTTT
TRBV5-5	few	NA	TRBJ1-2	CASSPLQGDYGYTF	TGTGCCAGCAGCCCTCTACAGGGAGACTATGGCTACACCTTC
TRBV2	NA	TRBD2	TRBJ2-1	CASNGGSSYNEQFF	TGTGCCAGCAATGGCGGGAGCTCCTACAATGAGCAGTTCTTC
TRBV7-2	NA	NA	TRBJ1-2	CASSATYSGGYGYTF	TGTGCCAGCAGCGCCACGTACTCTGGGGGCTATGGCTACACCTTC
TRBV28	many	NA	TRBJ2-2	CASSFPPHHTGELFF	TGTGCCAGCAGTTTCCCCCCCCACCACACCGGGGAGCTGTTTTTT
TRBV3-1	many	NA	TRBJ2-5	CASSQGRQETQYF	TGTGCCAGCAGCCAGGGACGGCAAGAGACCCAGTACTTC
TRBV2	many	NA	TRBJ1-5	CASIPGGSSNQPQHF	TGTGCCAGCATCCCGGGAGGGAGTAGCAATCAGCCCCAGCATTTT
TRBV28	many	NA	TRBJ1-5	CASRSWGNNQPQHF	TGTGCCAGCAGGTCTTGGGGAAACAATCAGCCCCAGCATTTT
TRBV6-5	NA	NA	TRBJ2-1	CASSYLWAGKNNEQFF	TGTGCCAGCAGTTACCTTTGGGCAGGGAAAAACAATGAGCAGTTCTTC
TRBV18	NA	NA	TRBJ1-2	CASSPGWRNYGYTF	TGTGCCAGCTCACCGGGTTGGCGGAACTATGGCTACACCTTC